This T cell receptor (beta chain) derives from a study of shared clonotypes between healthy human individuals (dated by TCRdb to the early 2020s). Background on the whole study: The cohort included a few men and a couple of women between 18 and 49 years of age. For each donor, CD4 naive and CD4 memory were each run on three plates, CD8 naive on two plates, and CD8 memory on one plate. The study deeply sequenced blood TCR repertoires of about 5 healthy adults to estimate repertoire size and the extent of clonotype sharing between individuals. Libraries were prepared and TCR repertoires were sequenced by different laboratories using diverse techniques, in order to increase sequencing depth and limit assay-specific biases. Per donor, leukapheresis produced somewhere between about 0.94 and 9 billion PBMCs.

Using the deep immunoSEQ assay, multiplex PCR amplified TCR CDR3 regions from genomic DNA. For each cell subset, the extracted genomic DNA was distributed evenly across all wells of several immunoSEQ 96-well plates, and each plate served as one replicate. Each replicate PCR for sorted subsets received roughly 0.2 ug genomic DNA, equal to 30,000 or so T cell genomes. The purified libraries were quantified using a Qubit 3.0 fluorometer, sized with a Bioanalyzer 2100, and then quantified again using the KAPA Library Quantification kit. A separate single-read 150-cycle Illumina NextSeq 550 flow cell was used to sequence each immunoSEQ 96-well plate. On the study's bioinformatics: Because the immunoSEQ output included only junctional sequences and no quality scores, the filtering could not be the same as the filtering used for full-length reads. Sequences were annotated with PyIR, a Python wrapper for IgBLAST v1.9, using IMGT germline references to assign V/J genes and CDR3. Reads with weak V/J assignments (E-value above 1e-6), missing CDR3, stop codons, out-of-frame junctions, or ambiguous translated residues were removed. V3J clonotypes were defined by identical inferred V gene, J gene, and CDR3 amino acid sequence. To compute the percentage overlap between repertoires, the number of shared unique clonotypes was divided by the size of the smaller repertoire. Repertoire richness was assessed with RTK rarefaction, the Chao1 estimator, and Recon v2.1 estimates of unobserved clonotypes. OLGA was used to compute generation probabilities for all TCRbeta clonotypes that the gDNA method yielded from a handful of donors. In TCRdb, the immuneACCESS table is reduced to in-frame sequences with V and J assigned. These tables do not hold every clone; where another copy was compared, an unresolved V gene accounts for under half, and the others remain unexplained. That table furnishes V, J and clone size, whereas the DNA furnished D and trimming. This sample holds 740,000 or so clones; 60% to 75% were observed only once. Around 1.8% of the sample rests with the top ten.

Donors were healthy HIV-negative adults with no recently reported acute infections or vaccinations. Only Caucasian adults living in Nashville, Tennessee, USA were represented among the donors. CD4+ T cells were enriched by magnetic negative selection; naive cells were then positively selected on CD45RA, and the negative fraction formed the memory subset. Blood was obtained by leukapheresis, after which PBMCs were separated by Ficoll-Histopaque density gradient centrifugation and cryopreserved in liquid nitrogen vapor phase. Analytical flow cytometry was used to check the purity and quantity of each magnetically sorted T cell population. Genomic DNA was isolated from every sorted fraction and measured by UV absorbance on a Nanodrop 2000c. Concerning this clone itself: Its antigen is currently not known. This may come from a read error, since a much larger clone is one base off. The sample has other DNA sequences that encode this CDR3 too.

The germline V gene (reference sequence) sets CDR1 to MNHEY and CDR2 to SMNVEV. The CDR3 holds 13 amino acids from the cysteine to the phenylalanine. The sequence is cut down to CDR3 DNA, 39 bases in frame from base 1. V and J are truncated by 5 bases and 0 bases respectively, leaving an intervening sequence of 5 bases. The study at large found these results: Because the study included a small number of donors, the genetic and exposure-history diversity represented was limited. Compared with non-shared clonotypes, the clonotypes found in all four sorted-subset donors had higher generation probabilities. Pairwise subsampling led to the expectation that sequencing depth would affect the degree of clonotype sharing among donors. Naive subsets generally had larger estimated clonotype richness than memory subsets. Across a few donors, around 5% of naive CD4, 3% to 4% of naive CD8, about 2% of memory CD4, and 0.4% of memory CD8 clonotypes were shared. Only blood was sampled, and tissue TCR repertoires likely differ from those in blood. Incomplete sequencing was indicated by rarefaction of sorted-subset datasets, despite the large sequencing depth.

This sequence uses TRBV27 and TRBJ1-5; no D gene call is confident. This receptor was taken from a woman aged 25 to 45 in good health. Sample: memory CD4+ T cells sorted from blood. Per the publication, the cell subset or site label means: CD45RA-negative fraction. The bases are TGTGCCAGCAGTCCCTATAGCAATCAGCCCCAGCATTTT. Translated, it gives CASSPYSNQPQHF.